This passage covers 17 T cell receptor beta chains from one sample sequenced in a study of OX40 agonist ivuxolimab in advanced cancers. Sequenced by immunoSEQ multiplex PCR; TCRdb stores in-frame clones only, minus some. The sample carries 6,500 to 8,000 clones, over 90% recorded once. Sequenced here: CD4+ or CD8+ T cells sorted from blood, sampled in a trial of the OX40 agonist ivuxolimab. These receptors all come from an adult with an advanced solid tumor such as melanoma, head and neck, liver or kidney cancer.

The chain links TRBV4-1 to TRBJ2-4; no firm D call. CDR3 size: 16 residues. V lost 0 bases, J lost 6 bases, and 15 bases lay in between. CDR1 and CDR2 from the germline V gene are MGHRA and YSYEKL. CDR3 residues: CASSQDSPYRGNIQYF. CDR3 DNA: TGCGCCAGCAGCCAAGATTCTCCGTACCGAGGAAACATTCAGTACTTC.

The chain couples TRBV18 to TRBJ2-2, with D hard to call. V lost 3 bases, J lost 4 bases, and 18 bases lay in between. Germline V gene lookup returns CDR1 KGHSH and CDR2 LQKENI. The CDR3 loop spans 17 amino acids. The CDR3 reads CASSPRLQSGPTGELFF. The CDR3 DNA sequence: TGTGCCAGCTCACCGAGACTCCAATCGGGCCCCACCGGGGAGCTGTTTTTT.

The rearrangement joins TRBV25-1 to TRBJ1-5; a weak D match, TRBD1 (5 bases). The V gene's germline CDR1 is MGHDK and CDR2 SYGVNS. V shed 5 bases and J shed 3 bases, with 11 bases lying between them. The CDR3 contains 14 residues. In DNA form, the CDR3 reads TGTGCCAGCAGTTTTTCAGGGAACAATCAGCCCCAGCATTTT. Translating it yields CASSFSGNNQPQHF.

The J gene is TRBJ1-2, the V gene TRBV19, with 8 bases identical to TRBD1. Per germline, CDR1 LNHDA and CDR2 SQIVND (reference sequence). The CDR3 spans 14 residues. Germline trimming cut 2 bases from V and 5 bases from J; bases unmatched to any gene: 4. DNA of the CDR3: TGTGCCAGTAGTATACTTGGACAGGGTTATGGCTACACCTTC. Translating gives CASSILGQGYGYTF.

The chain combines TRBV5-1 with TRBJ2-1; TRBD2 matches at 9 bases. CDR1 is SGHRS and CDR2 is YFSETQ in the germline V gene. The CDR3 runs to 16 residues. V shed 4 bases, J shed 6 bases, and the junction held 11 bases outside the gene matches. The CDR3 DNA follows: TGCGCCAGCAGCGCGGGCGCGGGAGGGCCTCGCAATGAGCAGTTCTTC. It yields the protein CASSAGAGGPRNEQFF.

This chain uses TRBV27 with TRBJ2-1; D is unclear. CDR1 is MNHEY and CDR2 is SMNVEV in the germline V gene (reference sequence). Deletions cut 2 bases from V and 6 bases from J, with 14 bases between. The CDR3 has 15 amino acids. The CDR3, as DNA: TGTGCCAGCAGTTTACACATCAGTAGCAGCAATGAGCAGTTCTTC. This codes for CASSLHISSSNEQFF.

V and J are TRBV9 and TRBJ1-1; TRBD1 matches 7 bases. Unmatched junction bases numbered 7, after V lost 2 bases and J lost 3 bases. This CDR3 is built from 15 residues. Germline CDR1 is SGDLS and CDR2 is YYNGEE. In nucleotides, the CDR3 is TGTGCCAGCAGCGTGAAACAGGGGAGCGACACTGAAGCTTTCTTT. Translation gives CASSVKQGSDTEAFF.

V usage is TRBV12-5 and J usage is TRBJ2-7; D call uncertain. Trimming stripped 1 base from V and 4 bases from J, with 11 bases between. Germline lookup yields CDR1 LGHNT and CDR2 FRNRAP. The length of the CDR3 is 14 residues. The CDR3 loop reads CASGLELSSYEQYF. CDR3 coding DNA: TGTGCTAGTGGTTTGGAACTCTCTAGTTACGAGCAGTACTTC.

The CDR3 DNA reads as TGCGCCAGCAGCCAAAACGGTGTCAGGGCCAATGAGCAGTTCTTC. Translation gives CASSQNGVRANEQFF. V gene TRBV4-1 combines with J gene TRBJ2-1; possible D gene TRBD1, 5 bases. CDR1 and CDR2 (germline): MGHRA, YSYEKL. This CDR3 is built from 15 residues. The V gene lost 2 bases and the J gene lost 6 bases, with 14 bases spanning the gap.

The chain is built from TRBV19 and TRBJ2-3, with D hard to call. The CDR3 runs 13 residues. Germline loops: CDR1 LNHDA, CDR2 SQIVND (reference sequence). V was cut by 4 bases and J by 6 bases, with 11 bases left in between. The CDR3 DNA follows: TGTGCCAGTAGTACTTATCGTGGGGATACGCAGTATTTT. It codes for CASSTYRGDTQYF.

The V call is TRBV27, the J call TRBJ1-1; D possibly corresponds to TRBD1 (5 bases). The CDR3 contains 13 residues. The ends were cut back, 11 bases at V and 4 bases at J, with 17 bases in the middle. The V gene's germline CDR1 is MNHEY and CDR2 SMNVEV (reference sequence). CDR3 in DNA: TGTGCCTGTAGACGGAGGGGCGGCACTGAAGCTTTCTTT. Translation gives CACRRRGGTEAFF.

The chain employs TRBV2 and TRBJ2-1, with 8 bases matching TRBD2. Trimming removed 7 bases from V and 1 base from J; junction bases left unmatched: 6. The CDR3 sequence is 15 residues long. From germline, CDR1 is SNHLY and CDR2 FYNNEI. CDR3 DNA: TGTGCCAGCAAGTTAACGGGAGGGTCCTACAATGAGCAGTTCTTC. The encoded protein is CASKLTGGSYNEQFF.

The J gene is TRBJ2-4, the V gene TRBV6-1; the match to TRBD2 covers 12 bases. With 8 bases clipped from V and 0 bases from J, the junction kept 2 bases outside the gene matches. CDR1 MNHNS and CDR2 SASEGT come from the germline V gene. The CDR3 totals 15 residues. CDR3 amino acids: CASGGLAGAKNIQYF. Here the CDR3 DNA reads TGTGCCAGCGGGGGACTAGCGGGAGCCAAAAACATTCAGTACTTC.

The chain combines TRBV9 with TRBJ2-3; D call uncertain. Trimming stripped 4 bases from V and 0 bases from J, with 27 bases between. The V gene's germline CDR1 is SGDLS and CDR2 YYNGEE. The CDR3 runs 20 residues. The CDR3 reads CASSTLEAWASPTSTDTQYF. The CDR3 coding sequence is TGTGCCAGCAGCACCTTAGAGGCGTGGGCATCCCCAACTAGCACAGATACGCAGTATTTT.

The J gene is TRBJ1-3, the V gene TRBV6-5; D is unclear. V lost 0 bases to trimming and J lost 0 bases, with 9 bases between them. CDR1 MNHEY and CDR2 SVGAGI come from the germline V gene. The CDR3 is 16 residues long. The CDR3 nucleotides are TGTGCCAGCAGTTACTCACGGGTACTCTCTGGAAACACCATATATTTT. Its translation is CASSYSRVLSGNTIYF.

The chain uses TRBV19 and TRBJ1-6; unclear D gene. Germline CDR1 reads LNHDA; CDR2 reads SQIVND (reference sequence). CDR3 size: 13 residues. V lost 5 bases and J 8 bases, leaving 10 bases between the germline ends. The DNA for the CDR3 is TGTGCCAGTAGTGGAGGATATTATTCACCCCTCCACTTT. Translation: CASSGGYYSPLHF.

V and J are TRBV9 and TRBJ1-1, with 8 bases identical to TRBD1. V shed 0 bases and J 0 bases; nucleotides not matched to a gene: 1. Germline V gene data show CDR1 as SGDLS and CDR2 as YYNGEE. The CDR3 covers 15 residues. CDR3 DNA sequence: TGTGCCAGCAGCGTAGGACAGGGGATGAACACTGAAGCTTTCTTT. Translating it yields CASSVGQGMNTEAFF.